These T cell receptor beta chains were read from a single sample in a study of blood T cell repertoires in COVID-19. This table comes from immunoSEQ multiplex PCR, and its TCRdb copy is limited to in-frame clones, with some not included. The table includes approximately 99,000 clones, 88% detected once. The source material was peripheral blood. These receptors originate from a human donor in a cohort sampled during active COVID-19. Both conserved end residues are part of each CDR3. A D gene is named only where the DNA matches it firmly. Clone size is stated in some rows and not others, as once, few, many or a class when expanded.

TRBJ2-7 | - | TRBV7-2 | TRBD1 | CASSRGTGEYEQYF
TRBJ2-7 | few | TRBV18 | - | CASSRSGSSYEQYF
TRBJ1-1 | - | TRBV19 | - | CASSDLGGPNTEAFF
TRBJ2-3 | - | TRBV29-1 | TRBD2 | CSVGLAGGTDTQYF
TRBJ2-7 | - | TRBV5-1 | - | CASSLEDPRHEQYF
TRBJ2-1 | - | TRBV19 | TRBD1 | CASSMDRGRYNEQFF
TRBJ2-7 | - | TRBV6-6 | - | CASSYSSNPPGEQYF
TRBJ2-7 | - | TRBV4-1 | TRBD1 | CASSQRGQGASYEQYF
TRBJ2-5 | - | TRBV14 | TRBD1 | CASRRTGEETQYF
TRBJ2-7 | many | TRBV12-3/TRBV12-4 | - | CASSLVYYYEQYF
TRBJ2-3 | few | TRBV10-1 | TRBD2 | CASSGVAQLLIRGEMDTQYF
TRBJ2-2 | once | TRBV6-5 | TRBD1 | CASNGQGVGELFF
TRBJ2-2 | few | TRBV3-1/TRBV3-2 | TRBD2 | CASSQEGLAGGGTGELFF
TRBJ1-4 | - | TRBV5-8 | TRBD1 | CASSLERLQGLGEKLFF
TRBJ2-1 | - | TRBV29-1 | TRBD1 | CSVSDRGLIGGQFF
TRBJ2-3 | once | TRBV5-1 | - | CASSLLDYGTLEADTQYF
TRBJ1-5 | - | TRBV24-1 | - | CATSERDTGTWGPNQPQHF
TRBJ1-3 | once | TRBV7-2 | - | CASSLVGGYSGNTIYF
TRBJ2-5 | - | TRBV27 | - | CASPKETQYF
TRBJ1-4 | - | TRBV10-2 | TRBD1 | CASSEGTEPNYLNEKLFF
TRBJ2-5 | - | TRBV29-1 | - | CSVEEETQYF
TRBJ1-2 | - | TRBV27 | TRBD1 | CASSHQGAPNYGYTF
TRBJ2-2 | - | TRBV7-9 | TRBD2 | CASSLPSGLAPGELFF
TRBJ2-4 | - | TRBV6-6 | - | CASTREGGDQNIQYF
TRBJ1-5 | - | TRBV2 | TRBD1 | CASSSVRTGTQPQHF
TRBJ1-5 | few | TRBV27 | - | CASSPGTGGVQPQHF
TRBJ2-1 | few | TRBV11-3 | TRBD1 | CASSSHPSPSRTGRNEQFF
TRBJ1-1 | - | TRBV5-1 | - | CASSWALTNTEAFF
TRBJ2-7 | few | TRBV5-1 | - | CASRFGQWGSYEQYF
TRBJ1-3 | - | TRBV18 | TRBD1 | CASSQMTGSAGNTIYF
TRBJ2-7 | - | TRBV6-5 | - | CASSIGVNYEQYF
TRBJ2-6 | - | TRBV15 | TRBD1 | CATSRDRATGGSGANVLTF
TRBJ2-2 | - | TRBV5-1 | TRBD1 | CASSLRDRGLTGELFF
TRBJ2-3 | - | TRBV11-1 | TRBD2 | CASSSRLAGGTRAQYF
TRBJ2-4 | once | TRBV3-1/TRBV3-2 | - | CASSQGQGLLIQYF
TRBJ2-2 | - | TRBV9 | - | CASSPNIGVPGELFF
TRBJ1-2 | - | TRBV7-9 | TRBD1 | CASSYGQGYGYTF
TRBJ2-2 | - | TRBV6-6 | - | CASDRSNTGELFF
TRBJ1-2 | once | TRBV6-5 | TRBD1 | CASIPTGAANYGYTF
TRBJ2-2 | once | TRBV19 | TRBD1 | CASSTRQGLKTGELFF
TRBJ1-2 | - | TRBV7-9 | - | CASSSDTRPNYGYTF
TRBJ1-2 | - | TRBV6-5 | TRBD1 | CASTKGQGAQGYTF
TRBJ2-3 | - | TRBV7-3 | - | CASSLSFLDTQYF
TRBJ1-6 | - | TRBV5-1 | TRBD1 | CASSPETGKDSPLHF
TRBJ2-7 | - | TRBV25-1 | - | CASSPREGASYEQYF